One sample yielded the 3 T cell receptor beta chains listed below, sequenced in a study of shared clonotypes between healthy human individuals. Profiled with immunoSEQ multiplex PCR; TCRdb holds only in-frame clones, not every one. This sample has millions of clones, with approximately 92% found just once. The sample consisted of naive CD4+ T cells sorted from blood. The subset was: CD45RA+ positively selected. The receptors derive from a man aged 18 to 30 in good health.

The rearrangement links TRBV6-8 to TRBJ2-1, with 7 bases lining up with TRBD2. Trimming took 0 bases from V and 3 from J; bases not matched to a gene: 5. The germline CDR1 and CDR2 sequences are MNHGY and SAAAGT. CDR3 length equals 16 residues. Written as DNA, the CDR3 is TGTGCCAGCAGTTACTCGGTCGGGGGGAGCTACAATGAGCAGTTCTTC. Amino acid sequence: CASSYSVGGSYNEQFF.

The rearrangement uses TRBV10-3 and TRBJ2-5; 14 positions match TRBD2. From germline, CDR1 is ENHRY and CDR2 SYGVKD. The CDR3 consists of 19 residues. Unmatched junction bases numbered 13, after V lost 6 bases and J lost 1 base. The chain's CDR3 is CAIRATGTSGRGGQETQYF. The DNA of the CDR3 is TGTGCCATCAGAGCGACCGGGACTAGCGGGAGAGGGGGCCAAGAGACCCAGTACTTC.

This clone occurred a few times. V gene TRBV30 combines with J gene TRBJ1-1, with unresolved D. V gave up 3 bases and J gave up 3 bases, with 11 bases separating them. The CDR3 totals 13 residues. Germline lookup yields CDR1 GTSNPN and CDR2 SVGIG (reference sequence). The CDR3 protein is CAWSQTLYTEAFF. The DNA of the CDR3 is TGTGCCTGGAGCCAGACCCTCTACACTGAAGCTTTCTTT.